This T cell receptor beta chain was captured by sequencing in a study of T cell responses to AZD1222 COVID-19 vaccine. In the case of this clone: Antigen: not known.

Study-level points and caveats: None of the repertoires were sampled until the peak T cell response had passed.

The table came from immunoSEQ multiplex PCR; TCRdb's copy has only in-frame clones and leaves some out. The sample records more than 90,000 clones, around 84% being singletons. The germline V and J ends were trimmed by 3 bases and 2 bases, with 14 bases remaining between them. Germline assignment: CDR1 MNHEY and CDR2 SVGEGT. The CDR3 is made up of 16 amino acids. The sample in question was peripheral blood, obtained 28 days after the second AZD1222 dose. The rearrangement uses TRBV6-2 or TRBV6-3 and TRBJ2-1; D uncertain. The origin of this receptor is an adult who received the AZD1222 COVID-19 vaccine. The CDR3 here is CASSYRVGITYNEQFF. In DNA, the CDR3 is TGTGCCAGCAGTTATCGGGTGGGCATTACCTACAATGAGCAGTTCTTC.